The 23 T cell receptor beta chains given below trace back to one sample, sequenced in a study of T cells in women clearing cervical HPV infection. Profiled with immunoSEQ multiplex PCR; TCRdb holds only in-frame clones, not every one. The table for this sample gives 20,000 to 25,000 clones. Specimen: blood buffy coat. The receptors shown here come from a woman between 18 and 69 years old with a cervical HPV16 infection that either progressed to CIN3+ or cleared (not recorded which).

As for this clone: The read halts 3 residues ahead of the CDR3 end, with the missing end drawn from the germline J gene. The chain has TRBV6-1 and TRBJ2-3; 7 bases match TRBD1. Germline V gene data show CDR1 as MNHNS and CDR2 as SASEGT. V shed 1 base, J shed 2 bases, and the junction held 6 bases outside the gene matches. The CDR3 sequence is 16 residues long. CDR3 loop: CASSEVAGGITDTQYF. Partial CDR3 DNA: TGTGCCAGCAGTGAAGTCGCAGGGGGAATCACAGATACG.

Regarding this clone: The read gets to within 3 residues of the CDR3 end, and the germline J gene fills in the rest. The chain uses TRBV5-1 and TRBJ1-1, with D hard to call. This CDR3 is 13 amino acids long. Trimming shortened V by 3 bases and J by 5 bases, and 11 bases separated the two germline ends. Germline-derived CDR1 and CDR2 are SGHRS and YFSETQ. The DNA read from the CDR3 is TGCGCCAGCAGCTCCGGGGTACGGACTGAA. Translation gives CASSSGVRTE. The full CDR3 protein reads CASSSGVRTEAFF.

As concerns this clone: The CDR3 end is not reached by the read, which stops 3 residues before it; the germline J gene fills it in. This chain connects TRBV5-1 to TRBJ1-2; 7 bases match TRBD1. Germline V CDR1 and CDR2: SGHRS, YFSETQ. CDR3 length equals 14 residues. J was trimmed by 7 bases and V by 4 bases; bases with no gene match: 10. Incomplete CDR3 DNA: TGCGCCAGCAGCGTCCGGGACAGCCTTCTTGGC. Translated, it gives CASSVRDSLLG. The whole CDR3 protein is CASSVRDSLLGYTF. The full variable domain, its missing parts supplied by reference TRBV5-1 and TRBJ1-2, is KAGVTQTPRYLIKTRGQQVTLSCSPISGHRSVSWYQQTPGQGLQFLFEYFSETQRNKGNFPGRFSGRQFSNSRSEMNVSTLELGDSALYLCASSVRDSLLGYTFGSGTRLTVV.

A remark on this clone: The DNA ends 3 residues before the CDR3 does, and the rest of the CDR3 is filled in from the germline J gene. V gene TRBV6-2 or TRBV6-3 combines with J gene TRBJ1-1, with D unclear. Germline CDR1 is MNHEY and CDR2 is SVGEGT. V was cut by 7 bases and J by 2 bases, with 8 bases left in between. The CDR3 consists of 12 residues. The CDR3 loop reads CASTNPNTEAFF. The covered CDR3 bases are TGTGCCAGCACTAACCCAAACACTGAA.

On this clone itself: Read coverage stops 3 residues before the CDR3 terminus; the germline J gene supplies the remainder. The J gene is TRBJ2-1, the V gene TRBV5-4, with D unclear. The V gene lost 0 bases and the J gene lost 8 bases, with 12 bases spanning the gap. From germline, CDR1 is SGHNT and CDR2 YYREEE (reference sequence). The CDR3 is 14 amino acids. The sequenced part of the CDR3 DNA is TGTGCCAGCAGCTTGGACGGTCCCCCGGATGAG. This sequence encodes CASSLDGPPDE. The complete CDR3 sequence is CASSLDGPPDEQFF.

As regards this clone: The CDR3 end is not reached by the read, which stops 3 residues before it; the germline J gene fills it in. This sequence joins TRBV10-3 and TRBJ1-2; TRBD1 matches at 8 bases. V shed 5 bases and J 6 bases; nucleotides not matched to a gene: 2. The CDR3 sequence is 12 residues long. The germline V gene has CDR1 ENHRY and CDR2 SYGVKD. CDR3 DNA (partial): TGTGCCATCAGTTTGACAGGGGATGGC. Its protein is CAISLTGDG. The CDR3 as a whole reads CAISLTGDGYTF.

Concerning this clone itself: Read data end 3 residues before the CDR3 end; the end is taken from the germline J gene. The gene calls are TRBV19 and TRBJ2-2; D is unclear. Trimming cost V 6 bases and J 3 bases, with 23 bases left between them. From germline, CDR1 is LNHDA and CDR2 SQIVND (reference sequence). The CDR3 is 18 residues long. CDR3 DNA (partial): TGTGCCAGTAGAGGTATCACGGTTATGAGCCGGGACACCGGGGAG. Its protein product is CASRGITVMSRDTGE. The whole CDR3 reads CASRGITVMSRDTGELFF.

A remark on this clone: The read ends 3 residues before the CDR3 terminus; that terminus is restored from the germline J gene. The rearrangement joins TRBV5-1 to TRBJ1-1, with D uncertain. The CDR3 has 14 amino acids. CDR1 is SGHRS, CDR2 YFSETQ, per germline. The V end lost 0 bases, the J end lost 6 bases, and 12 bases lay between the germline ends. CDR3 amino acids: CASSLANGGAEAFF. The covered CDR3 bases are TGCGCCAGCAGCTTGGCCAATGGCGGAGCTGAA.

In regard to this clone: From the germline J gene comes the end of the CDR3, since the read stops 3 residues before it. The chain carries TRBV12-3 or TRBV12-4 and TRBJ2-3, with unresolved D. Trimming cost V 1 base and J 8 bases, with 10 bases left between them. This CDR3 contains 13 residues. The CDR3 is CASSLDQAGTQYF. CDR3 DNA (partial): TGTGCCAGCAGTTTAGATCAAGCTGGTACG.

As to this clone: From the germline J gene comes the end of the CDR3, since the read stops 3 residues before it. The rearrangement links TRBV10-3 to TRBJ1-2; D ambiguous. CDR1 is ENHRY, CDR2 SYGVKD, per germline. The CDR3 extends over 13 amino acids. The CDR3 here is CAIGPAAMCCYTF. CDR3 bases read: TGTGCCATCGGCCCGGCGGCTATGTGTTGC.

Regarding this clone: One junction end disagrees with the germline gene, perhaps due to a read error. The DNA ends 3 residues before the CDR3 does, and the rest of the CDR3 is filled in from the germline J gene. The V and J genes are TRBV7-7 and TRBJ2-5; 7 bases align to TRBD1. The CDR3 covers 15 residues. Germline lookup yields CDR1 SSHAT and CDR2 FNYEAQ (reference sequence). CDR3 bases read: TGTGCTAGCAGCTTAGGAACAGGGGCGGGAGAGACC. This sequence encodes CASSLGTGAGET. The full CDR3 is CASSLGTGAGETQYF.

The sequenced part of the CDR3 DNA is TGCGCCAGCAGCCGATTGGGGCAGGGGGCTGAA. It is translated as CASSRLGQGAE. In full, the CDR3 is CASSRLGQGAEAFF. V usage is TRBV5-1 and J usage is TRBJ1-1; 7 bases are a match to TRBD1. The read ends 3 residues early relative to the CDR3; the germline J gene fills the gap. J gave up 6 bases and V 4 bases, and 9 bases lay outside the gene matches. Germline values: CDR1 SGHRS, CDR2 YFSETQ. This CDR3 region has 14 residues.

With respect to this clone: Read sequence stops 3 residues before the CDR3 end, and the germline J gene provides the missing end. V usage is TRBV19 and J usage is TRBJ1-2; 9 bases fit TRBD1. The CDR3 loop spans 15 amino acids. From germline, CDR1 is LNHDA and CDR2 SQIVND (reference sequence). V lost 0 bases, J lost 2 bases, and 1 base stayed unmatched. The DNA read from the CDR3 is TGTGCCAGTAGTATAGATGGACAGGGGAACTATGGC. This codes for CASSIDGQGNYG. The full CDR3 sequence reads CASSIDGQGNYGYTF.

Turning to this clone: The read is 3 residues too short to cover the CDR3 end, so that end is filled in from the germline J gene. This chain connects TRBV2 to TRBJ2-1, with TRBD2 identical over 13 bases. From germline, CDR1 is SNHLY and CDR2 FYNNEI. Losses at the gene ends were 4 bases for V and 3 bases for J; bases not matched to a gene: 0. The length of the CDR3 is 15 residues. CDR3 loop: CASSGTSGSYNEQFF. The DNA read from the CDR3 is TGTGCCAGCAGTGGGACTAGCGGGAGCTACAATGAG.

Points on this clone: The read gets to within 3 residues of the CDR3 end, and the germline J gene fills in the rest. The rearrangement links TRBV5-1 to TRBJ1-1, with 9 bases fitting TRBD1. This CDR3 comprises 15 residues. Germline CDR1 reads SGHRS; CDR2 reads YFSETQ. The V and J ends lost 0 bases and 7 bases, in that order; junction bases with no gene match: 7. The DNA read from the CDR3 is TGCGCCAGCAGCTTGGCGACAGGGGGGTTTGGTGAA. It yields the protein CASSLATGGFGE. The entire CDR3 sequence reads CASSLATGGFGEAFF.

CDR3 sequence: CASSSTGPQYF. The sequenced part of the CDR3 DNA is TGTGCCAGCAGCTCTACGGGTCCG. The chain uses TRBV7-8 and TRBJ2-3; no definite D call. The read ends 3 residues shy of where the CDR3 ends; the end is completed using the germline J gene. Germline V gene sequence: CDR1 SGHVS, CDR2 FQNEAQ. The CDR3 has 11 residues.

In the case of this clone: The CDR3 extends 3 residues past the end of the read, so its final part is completed from the germline J gene. This chain links TRBV20-1 with TRBJ2-7; 12 positions match TRBD1. J gave up 4 bases and V 5 bases, and 3 bases lay outside the gene matches. From germline, CDR1 is DFQATT and CDR2 SNEGSKA (reference sequence). The CDR3 is 13 residues long. This chain's CDR3 is CSARDRGPYEQYF. The CDR3 DNA, read in part, is TGCAGTGCTCGGGACAGGGGGCCTTACGAG.

About this clone itself: The CDR3 end falls 3 residues outside the read, so it is completed with the germline J gene. The chain links TRBV7-2 to TRBJ2-7; 10 positions match TRBD2. J gave up 5 bases and V 1 base, and 5 bases lay outside the gene matches. Per the germline V gene, CDR1 is SGHTA and CDR2 is FQGNSA. The CDR3 is made up of 15 amino acids. The sequenced part of the CDR3 DNA is TGTGCCAGCAGCTTAGGCCTAGCGGGGGCGAACGAG. It encodes CASSLGLAGANE. The entire CDR3 is CASSLGLAGANEQYF.

On this clone: Read sequence stops 3 residues before the CDR3 end, and the germline J gene provides the missing end. This chain uses TRBV19 with TRBJ1-6; D ambiguous. The CDR3 sequence is 14 residues long. The V and J ends lost 5 bases and 6 bases respectively, with 11 bases between them. The V gene's germline CDR1 is LNHDA and CDR2 SQIVND (reference sequence). Incomplete CDR3 DNA: TGTGCCAGTAGTCCCCGGTCGGTTAATTCACCC. It specifies CASSPRSVNSP. The CDR3 in full is CASSPRSVNSPLHF.

As concerns this clone: The CDR3 end is not reached by the read, which stops 3 residues before it; the germline J gene fills it in. This chain links TRBV6-1 with TRBJ1-2; D is perhaps TRBD1 (6 bases). This CDR3 spans 14 amino acids. CDR1 is MNHNS and CDR2 is SASEGT in the germline V gene. This CDR3 reads CASSANPSGQRYTF. The sequenced part of the CDR3 DNA is TGTGCCAGCAGTGCGAACCCCTCTGGACAGCGC.

Details on this clone: The CDR3 end falls 3 residues outside the read, so it is completed with the germline J gene. The chain employs TRBV7-3 and TRBJ2-5; 10 nucleotides match TRBD2. CDR3 length: 15 amino acids. V lost 4 bases and J lost 5; bases outside the gene matches: 7. Looked up from germline, CDR1 is SGHTA and CDR2 is FQGTGA. The CDR3 sequence is CASSSSSGGRETQYF. CDR3 DNA, as far as it was read: TGTGCCAGCAGCTCAAGTAGCGGGGGGCGGGAGACC. Drawing the rest from reference TRBV7-3 and TRBJ2-5, the complete variable domain is GAGVSQTPSNKVTEKGKYVELRCDPISGHTALYWYRQSLGQGPEFLIYFQGTGAADDSGLPNDRFFAVRPEGSVSTLKIQRTERGDSAVYLCASSSSSGGRETQYFGPGTRLLVL.

Comments on this clone: The read falls 3 residues short of the CDR3 end, and the missing part is taken from the germline J gene. The V and J genes are TRBV29-1 and TRBJ2-7, with 11 bases identical to TRBD2. The CDR3 runs 13 residues. The germline V gene encodes CDR1 SQVTM and CDR2 ANQGSEA. V was pared by 4 bases and J by 4 bases, with 3 bases of the junction left unmatched. CDR3 sequence: CSVATSGTYEQYF. CDR3 bases read: TGCAGCGTTGCGACTAGCGGGACTTACGAG.

Note on this clone: The DNA ends 3 residues before the CDR3 does, and the rest of the CDR3 is filled in from the germline J gene. The chain is built from TRBV27 and TRBJ2-1; 7 nucleotides match TRBD2. Germline values: CDR1 MNHEY, CDR2 SMNVEV (reference sequence). Unmatched junction bases numbered 5, after V lost 3 bases and J lost 6 bases. CDR3 size: 14 residues. The part of the CDR3 DNA that was read is TGTGCCAGCAGTTTTTTGTGGGGGGGCAATGAG. Amino acids: CASSFLWGGNE. The CDR3 in full is CASSFLWGGNEQFF.